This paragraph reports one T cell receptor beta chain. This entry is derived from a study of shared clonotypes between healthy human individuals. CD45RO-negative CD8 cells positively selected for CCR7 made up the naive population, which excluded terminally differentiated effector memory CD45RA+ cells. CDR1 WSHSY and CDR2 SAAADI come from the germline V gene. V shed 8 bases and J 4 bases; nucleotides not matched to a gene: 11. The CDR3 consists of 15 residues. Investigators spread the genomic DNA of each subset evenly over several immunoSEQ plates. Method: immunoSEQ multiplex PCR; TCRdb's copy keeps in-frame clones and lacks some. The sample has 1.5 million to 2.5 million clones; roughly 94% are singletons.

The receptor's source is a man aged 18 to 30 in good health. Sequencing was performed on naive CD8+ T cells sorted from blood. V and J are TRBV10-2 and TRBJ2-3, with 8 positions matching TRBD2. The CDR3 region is CASLPVIAGPDTQYF. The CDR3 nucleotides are TGCGCCAGCTTGCCTGTAATAGCGGGACCAGATACGCAGTATTTT.